One and the same sample provided the 29 T cell receptor beta chains below, sequenced in a study of blood T cells in healthy people across ages. The use of a sample-barcoded 5' primer and a J-beta primer mix characterized a second PCR of about 6 to 12 cycles. A single record per CDR3 protein comes from TCRdb applying MiXCR to the 5' RACE reads. This table holds about 970,000 distinct CDR3 sequences, approximately 50% found once. Sequencing was carried out using blood. These TCRs come from an older woman in good health.

This clonotype was picked up many times. J is TRBJ2-1 and V is TRBV7-2, with 11 nucleotides matching TRBD2. After removal of 8 bases from V and 7 bases from J, the junction contained 10 bases not matched to a gene. Germline CDR1 reads SGHTA; CDR2 reads FQGNSA. The CDR3 loop spans 15 amino acids. The CDR3 spells CASRLTTSGKNEQFF. The CDR3 nucleotides read TGTGCCAGCCGACTAACGACTAGCGGGAAAAATGAGCAGTTCTTC.

The chain is built from TRBV6-2 or TRBV6-3 and TRBJ2-2; D is possibly TRBD2 (6 bases). Trimming pared 5 bases from V and 2 bases from J, leaving 21 bases between. CDR1 and CDR2 from the germline V gene are MNHEY and SVGEGT. The CDR3 contains 18 residues. The CDR3 region has the DNA TGTGCCAGCAGTCGAAGGGGCCCGGGAGCCGCAAACACCGGGGAGCTGTTTTTT. It is translated as CASSRRGPGAANTGELFF.

The gene calls are TRBV24-1 and TRBJ2-1; 12 bases match TRBD2. CDR1 is KGHDR, CDR2 SFDVKD, per germline. The CDR3 runs to 17 residues. Trimming removed 4 bases from V and 6 bases from J; junction bases left unmatched: 9. CDR3 residues: CATSDSWTSGTPNEQFF. Written as DNA, the CDR3 is TGTGCCACCAGTGACTCGTGGACTAGCGGGACGCCCAATGAGCAGTTCTTC.

The chain carries TRBV20-1 and TRBJ2-2, with 7 nucleotides matching TRBD1. Germline assignment: CDR1 DFQATT and CDR2 SNEGSKA (reference sequence). The CDR3 sequence is 18 residues long. V was pared by 0 bases and J by 4 bases, with 14 bases of the junction left unmatched. This CDR3 reads CSARDPSPATGITGELFF. CDR3 DNA: TGCAGTGCTAGAGACCCCTCGCCGGCGACAGGGATCACCGGGGAGCTGTTTTTT.

A few counts support this clonotype. V is TRBV20-1 and J is TRBJ2-7, with 11 positions matching TRBD2. V lost 4 bases and J lost 7; bases outside the gene matches: 9. Germline assignment: CDR1 DFQATT and CDR2 SNEGSKA (reference sequence). The CDR3 is 14 amino acids. The CDR3 DNA follows: TGCAGTGCTACCAAGACTAGCGGGATATGGGAGCAGTACTTC. The encoded protein is CSATKTSGIWEQYF.

A note on this clonotype: At one boundary the junction diverges from the germline segment, which might be a read error. The rearrangement links TRBV5-1 to TRBJ2-1, with TRBD1 as a possible D gene (6 bases). CDR3 size: 13 residues. Germline V gene lookup returns CDR1 SGHRS and CDR2 YFSETQ. Here the CDR3 reads CASSRDTYNKQFF. The CDR3 DNA follows: TGCGCCAGCAGCCGGGACACCTACAATAAGCAGTTCTTC. The variable domain in full, with the rest retrieved from reference TRBV5-1 and TRBJ2-1, is KAGVTQTPRYLIKTRGQQVTLSCSPISGHRSVSWYQQTPGQGLQFLFEYFSETQRNKGNFPGRFSGRQFSNSRSEMNVSTLELGDSALYLCASSRDTYNKQFFGPGTRLTVL.

This clonotype was found a few times. This CDR3 is CSARDVGTSPYEQYF. CDR3 in DNA: TGCAGTGCTAGAGATGTCGGGACCTCTCCCTACGAGCAGTACTTC. The gene calls are TRBV20-1 and TRBJ2-7; D is perhaps TRBD1 or TRBD2 (5 bases each). Trimming shortened V by 0 bases and J by 2 bases, and 14 bases separated the two germline ends. The length of the CDR3 is 15 residues. Germline V CDR1 and CDR2: DFQATT, SNEGSKA (reference sequence).

This rearrangement joins TRBV28 to TRBJ2-2; a possible D gene is TRBD2 (5 bases). This CDR3 has 15 amino acids. V was pared by 5 bases and J by 1 base, with 11 bases between. CDR1 MDHEN and CDR2 SYDVKM come from the germline V gene. The CDR3 reads CASSRADLNTGELFF. CDR3 nucleotide sequence: TGTGCCAGCAGTCGAGCGGACTTGAACACCGGGGAGCTGTTTTTT.

This clonotype was seen only once. The V gene is TRBV24-1, the J gene TRBJ2-7, with 7 bases aligning to TRBD2. The assigned J gene may be wrong: the sequence end matches TRBJ2-5 better. The CDR3 is 18 residues long. The V gene's germline CDR1 is KGHDR and CDR2 SFDVKD. CDR3 DNA sequence: TGTGCCACCAGTGATTTAGGGTACCCGGATCTAGCGGAGGAGACCCAGTACTTC. Amino acid sequence: CATSDLGYPDLAEETQYF.

There are a few counts of this clonotype. The chain carries TRBV11-2 and TRBJ2-7; tentative D call: TRBD1 (5 bases). Trimming took off 3 bases at V and 0 bases at J, with 12 bases between the two ends. Germline values: CDR1 SGHAT, CDR2 FQNNGV. This CDR3 region has 15 residues. CDR3 sequence (DNA): TGTGCCAGCAGCTTTTTCCAGGGCTCCTCCTACGAGCAGTACTTC. It translates to CASSFFQGSSYEQYF.

This clonotype appeared a single time. The V call is TRBV9, the J call TRBJ2-1; a possible D gene is TRBD2 (5 bases). With the DNA end fitting TRBJ2-7 better, the J assignment may be wrong. This CDR3 contains 19 residues. The V gene's germline CDR1 is SGDLS and CDR2 YYNGEE. CDR3 nucleotide sequence: TGTGCCAGCAGCGTAGCCCCCGCCGGGGAGCTAGTATCCTACAATGAGCAGTACTTC. Translated: CASSVAPAGELVSYNEQYF.

This clonotype was counted between two and nine times. This chain uses TRBV27 with TRBJ2-1, with D possibly TRBD2 on 6 matching bases. Deletions cut 3 bases from V and 7 bases from J, with 16 bases between. The CDR3 runs to 15 residues. Germline V gene sequence: CDR1 MNHEY, CDR2 SMNVEV (reference sequence). CDR3 amino acids: CASSLEALLANEQFF. The DNA of the CDR3 is TGTGCCAGCAGTTTGGAGGCCCTCCTAGCGAATGAGCAGTTCTTC.

This clonotype was found a few times. V gene TRBV7-6 combines with J gene TRBJ2-7; D possibly uses TRBD1 or TRBD2 (5 bases each). V lost 4 bases, J lost 2 bases, and 18 bases lay in between. Germline V lookup: CDR1 SGHVS, CDR2 FNYEAQ. The CDR3 runs 16 residues. This CDR3 reads CASSSDDGTPPYEQYF. The CDR3 DNA follows: TGTGCCAGCAGCTCGGACGACGGGACCCCTCCCTACGAGCAGTACTTC.

This clonotype was seen only a few times. The chain joins TRBV7-6 to TRBJ2-5, with TRBD2 identical over 7 bases. The CDR3 consists of 12 residues. Germline CDR1 and CDR2: SGHVS and FNYEAQ. The ends lost 5 bases at V and 6 bases at J; junction bases unmatched: 3. Here the CDR3 reads CASSVGRKTQYF. The DNA of the CDR3 is TGTGCCAGCAGCGTCGGGAGGAAGACCCAGTACTTC.

The chain couples TRBV20-1 to TRBJ2-7; 11 bases match TRBD1. The germline V gene has CDR1 DFQATT and CDR2 SNEGSKA (reference sequence). V was pared by 1 base and J by 4 bases, with 6 bases of the junction left unmatched. The CDR3 spans 15 residues. The CDR3, as DNA: TGCAGTGCTAGAGCCCGGGACAGGGGGTATTACGAGCAGTACTTC. Translated: CSARARDRGYYEQYF.

The chain uses TRBV20-1 and TRBJ2-7, with D hard to call. The germline V and J ends were trimmed by 4 bases and 2 bases, with 6 bases remaining between them. Germline lookup yields CDR1 DFQATT and CDR2 SNEGSKA (reference sequence). This CDR3 has 11 amino acids. For the CDR3, the DNA is TGCAGTGCTATACCGGCCTACGAGCAGTACTTC. Translation: CSAIPAYEQYF.

This clonotype was seen a handful of times. The genes are TRBV6-4 and TRBJ1-2, with 9 bases fitting TRBD1. Germline V gene sequence: CDR1 MRHNA, CDR2 SNTAGT. This CDR3 is built from 15 residues. V shed 6 bases and J 3 bases; nucleotides not matched to a gene: 8. CDR3 DNA: TGTGCCAGCAGGGATTCGGACAGGGGCCACTATGGCTACACCTTC. Protein product: CASRDSDRGHYGYTF.

The V gene is TRBV6-6, the J gene TRBJ2-5; weak D call: TRBD2 (5 bases). Germline lookup yields CDR1 MNHNY and CDR2 SVGAGI (reference sequence). Trimming cost V 2 bases and J 2 bases, with 9 bases left between them. This CDR3 spans 14 amino acids. The CDR3 region has the DNA TGTGCCAGCAGTTACGGACTCAAACAAGAGACCCAGTACTTC. It codes for CASSYGLKQETQYF.

J is TRBJ2-3 and V is TRBV28; D not certain. The CDR3 is 14 amino acids. Deletions cut 5 bases from V and 1 base from J, with 10 bases between. Germline CDR1 is MDHEN and CDR2 is SYDVKM. The CDR3: CASSAYGRTDTQYF. CDR3 DNA sequence: TGTGCCAGCAGTGCATACGGGCGCACAGATACGCAGTATTTT.

This clonotype was observed a handful of times. The V call is TRBV25-1, the J call TRBJ1-2; tentative D call: TRBD1 (5 bases). CDR1 MGHDK and CDR2 SYGVNS come from the germline V gene. The CDR3 extends over 14 amino acids. Between the trimmed V and J ends, which lost 4 bases and 7 bases, there was a span of 16 bases. CDR3 protein: CASSVNWQGSGYTF. The CDR3 nucleotides are TGTGCCAGCAGTGTAAATTGGCAGGGAAGTGGCTACACCTTC.

This clonotype was found a few times. The rearrangement joins TRBV30 to TRBJ2-7, with TRBD1 matching 8 bases. The germline CDR1 and CDR2 sequences are GTSNPN and SVGIG (reference sequence). V shed 5 bases, J shed 5 bases, and the junction held 5 bases outside the gene matches. This CDR3 is built from 12 residues. The CDR3 protein is CAWGGTGNEQYF. CDR3 DNA: TGTGCCTGGGGGGGGACAGGCAACGAGCAGTACTTC.

This clonotype was seen a handful of times. V is TRBV3-1 and J is TRBJ1-1; no firm D call. V was trimmed by 8 bases and J by 1 base, leaving 14 bases between them. The CDR3 totals 14 residues. Per germline, CDR1 LGHDT and CDR2 YNNKEL (reference sequence). The CDR3 bases are TGTGCCAGCCTGCCCCGGGGAGCGAACACTGAAGCTTTCTTT. Its protein product is CASLPRGANTEAFF.

The chain employs TRBV7-9 and TRBJ2-3, with 12 bases fitting TRBD2. CDR1 is SEHNR and CDR2 is FQNEAQ in the germline V gene (reference sequence). The CDR3 spans 20 residues. The V and J ends lost 6 bases and 2 bases, in that order; junction bases with no gene match: 18. Written as DNA, the CDR3 is TGTGCCAGCAGTAACGATTTGCTAGCGGGAGGGCCCCCTTACACAGATACGCAGTATTTT. This gives the protein CASSNDLLAGGPPYTDTQYF.

This clonotype was seen a few times. The rearrangement joins TRBV2 to TRBJ2-7; 9 bases match TRBD2. With V trimmed by 6 bases and J by 3 bases, 6 bases remained unmatched. There are 14 residues in the CDR3. Germline V gives CDR1 SNHLY, CDR2 FYNNEI. Written as DNA, the CDR3 is TGTGCCAGCAGATTGGCGGGAGGGTACTACGAGCAGTACTTC. It encodes CASRLAGGYYEQYF.

The table lists this clonotype with many counts. J is TRBJ1-1 and V is TRBV4-2; TRBD1 matches at 7 bases. Germline lookup yields CDR1 LGHNA and CDR2 YNFKEQ. CDR3 length: 15 residues. V dropped 4 bases and J dropped 2; count of bases not matched to a gene: 7. Here the CDR3 DNA reads TGTGCCAGCAGCCTACAGACAGGGATAAACACTGAAGCTTTCTTT. As protein: CASSLQTGINTEAFF.

The chain joins TRBV27 to TRBJ2-5; TRBD2 agrees at 10 bases. Germline V gene data show CDR1 as MNHEY and CDR2 as SMNVEV (reference sequence). The V gene end was trimmed by 6 bases and the J gene end by 5 bases; junction bases not matched to a gene: 3. This CDR3 region has 13 residues. In DNA form, the CDR3 reads TGTGCCAGCAGCCAGCGGGAGGGCGAGACCCAGTACTTC. Translated, it gives CASSQREGETQYF.

The V and J genes are TRBV20-1 and TRBJ2-1; perhaps TRBD2 as D (5 bases). Trimming stripped 0 bases from V and 12 bases from J, with 21 bases between. The germline CDR1 and CDR2 sequences are DFQATT and SNEGSKA (reference sequence). The length of the CDR3 is 15 residues. Here the CDR3 DNA reads TGCAGTGCTAGAGATCGGCTAGCTTTGGCGGTGGGGCAGTTCTTC. It yields the protein CSARDRLALAVGQFF.

The rearrangement uses TRBV15 and TRBJ2-7; 7 bases agree with TRBD2. This CDR3 has 17 amino acids. V trimming: 3 bases; J trimming: 0 bases; junction bases outside the gene matches: 11. Germline assignment: CDR1 LNHNV and CDR2 YYDKDF (reference sequence). The CDR3 DNA reads TGTGCCACCAGCAGGGACCTCCTCGGGGGGAGCTCCTACGAGCAGTACTTC. Its translation: CATSRDLLGGSSYEQYF.

The rearrangement links TRBV11-2 to TRBJ2-7; the match to TRBD1 covers 10 bases. Germline CDR1 and CDR2: SGHAT and FQNNGV. V dropped 5 bases and J dropped 0; count of bases not matched to a gene: 4. The CDR3 runs to 15 residues. The CDR3 region is CASSRTGGSSYEQYF. CDR3 in DNA: TGTGCCAGCAGCCGGACAGGGGGGAGCTCCTACGAGCAGTACTTC.